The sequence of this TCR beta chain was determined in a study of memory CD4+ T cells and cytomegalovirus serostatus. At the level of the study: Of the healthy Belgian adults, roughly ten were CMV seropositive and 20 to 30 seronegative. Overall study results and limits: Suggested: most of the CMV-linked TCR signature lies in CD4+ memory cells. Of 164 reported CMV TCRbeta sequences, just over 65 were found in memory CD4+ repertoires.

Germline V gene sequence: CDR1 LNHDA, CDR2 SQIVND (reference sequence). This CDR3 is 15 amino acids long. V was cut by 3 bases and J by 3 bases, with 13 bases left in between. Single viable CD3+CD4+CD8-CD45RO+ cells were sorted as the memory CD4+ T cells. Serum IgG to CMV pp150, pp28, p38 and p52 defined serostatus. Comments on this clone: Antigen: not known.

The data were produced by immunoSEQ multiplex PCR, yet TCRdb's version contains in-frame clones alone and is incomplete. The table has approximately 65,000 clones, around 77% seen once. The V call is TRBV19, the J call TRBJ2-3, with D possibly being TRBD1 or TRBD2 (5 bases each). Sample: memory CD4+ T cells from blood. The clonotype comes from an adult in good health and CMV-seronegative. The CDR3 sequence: CASSIGTYATDTQYF. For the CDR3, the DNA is TGTGCCAGTAGTATCGGGACGTACGCGACAGATACGCAGTATTTT.